This record covers a single T cell receptor beta chain. The PCR used 60 V beta and 13 J beta primers. The table came from immunoSEQ multiplex PCR; TCRdb's copy has only in-frame clones and leaves some out. The sample has 90,000 to 140,000 clones; around 90% are singletons. Time point here: after dendritic cell vaccination, including at tumor progression/relapse. This sample stems from a study of glioma-infiltrating T cells after dendritic cell vaccination. This receptor was obtained from a human donor with glioblastoma. Sequenced here: blood, sampled after dendritic cell vaccination.

The CDR3 reads CASSENDRRGYTF. CDR3 DNA: TGTGCCAGCAGTGAAAACGACAGGAGGGGCTACACCTTC. The V and J genes are TRBV25-1 and TRBJ1-2, with a weak D call TRBD1 (6 bases). Trimming stripped 2 bases from V and 8 bases from J, with 12 bases between. The CDR3 consists of 13 residues. Germline-derived CDR1 and CDR2 are MGHDK and SYGVNS.